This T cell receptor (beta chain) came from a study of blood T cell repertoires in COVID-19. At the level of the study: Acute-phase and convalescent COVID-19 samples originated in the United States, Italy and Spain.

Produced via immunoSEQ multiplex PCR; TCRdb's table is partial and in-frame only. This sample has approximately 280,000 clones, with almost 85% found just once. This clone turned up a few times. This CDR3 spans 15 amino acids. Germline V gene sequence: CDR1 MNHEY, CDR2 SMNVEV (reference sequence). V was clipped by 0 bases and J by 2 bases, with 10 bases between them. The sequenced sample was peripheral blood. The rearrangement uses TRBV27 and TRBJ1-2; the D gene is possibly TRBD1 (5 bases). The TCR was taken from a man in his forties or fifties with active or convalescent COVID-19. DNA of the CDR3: TGTGCCAGCAGTTTATCTCAGGGTGTCAACTATGGCTACACCTTC. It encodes CASSLSQGVNYGYTF.